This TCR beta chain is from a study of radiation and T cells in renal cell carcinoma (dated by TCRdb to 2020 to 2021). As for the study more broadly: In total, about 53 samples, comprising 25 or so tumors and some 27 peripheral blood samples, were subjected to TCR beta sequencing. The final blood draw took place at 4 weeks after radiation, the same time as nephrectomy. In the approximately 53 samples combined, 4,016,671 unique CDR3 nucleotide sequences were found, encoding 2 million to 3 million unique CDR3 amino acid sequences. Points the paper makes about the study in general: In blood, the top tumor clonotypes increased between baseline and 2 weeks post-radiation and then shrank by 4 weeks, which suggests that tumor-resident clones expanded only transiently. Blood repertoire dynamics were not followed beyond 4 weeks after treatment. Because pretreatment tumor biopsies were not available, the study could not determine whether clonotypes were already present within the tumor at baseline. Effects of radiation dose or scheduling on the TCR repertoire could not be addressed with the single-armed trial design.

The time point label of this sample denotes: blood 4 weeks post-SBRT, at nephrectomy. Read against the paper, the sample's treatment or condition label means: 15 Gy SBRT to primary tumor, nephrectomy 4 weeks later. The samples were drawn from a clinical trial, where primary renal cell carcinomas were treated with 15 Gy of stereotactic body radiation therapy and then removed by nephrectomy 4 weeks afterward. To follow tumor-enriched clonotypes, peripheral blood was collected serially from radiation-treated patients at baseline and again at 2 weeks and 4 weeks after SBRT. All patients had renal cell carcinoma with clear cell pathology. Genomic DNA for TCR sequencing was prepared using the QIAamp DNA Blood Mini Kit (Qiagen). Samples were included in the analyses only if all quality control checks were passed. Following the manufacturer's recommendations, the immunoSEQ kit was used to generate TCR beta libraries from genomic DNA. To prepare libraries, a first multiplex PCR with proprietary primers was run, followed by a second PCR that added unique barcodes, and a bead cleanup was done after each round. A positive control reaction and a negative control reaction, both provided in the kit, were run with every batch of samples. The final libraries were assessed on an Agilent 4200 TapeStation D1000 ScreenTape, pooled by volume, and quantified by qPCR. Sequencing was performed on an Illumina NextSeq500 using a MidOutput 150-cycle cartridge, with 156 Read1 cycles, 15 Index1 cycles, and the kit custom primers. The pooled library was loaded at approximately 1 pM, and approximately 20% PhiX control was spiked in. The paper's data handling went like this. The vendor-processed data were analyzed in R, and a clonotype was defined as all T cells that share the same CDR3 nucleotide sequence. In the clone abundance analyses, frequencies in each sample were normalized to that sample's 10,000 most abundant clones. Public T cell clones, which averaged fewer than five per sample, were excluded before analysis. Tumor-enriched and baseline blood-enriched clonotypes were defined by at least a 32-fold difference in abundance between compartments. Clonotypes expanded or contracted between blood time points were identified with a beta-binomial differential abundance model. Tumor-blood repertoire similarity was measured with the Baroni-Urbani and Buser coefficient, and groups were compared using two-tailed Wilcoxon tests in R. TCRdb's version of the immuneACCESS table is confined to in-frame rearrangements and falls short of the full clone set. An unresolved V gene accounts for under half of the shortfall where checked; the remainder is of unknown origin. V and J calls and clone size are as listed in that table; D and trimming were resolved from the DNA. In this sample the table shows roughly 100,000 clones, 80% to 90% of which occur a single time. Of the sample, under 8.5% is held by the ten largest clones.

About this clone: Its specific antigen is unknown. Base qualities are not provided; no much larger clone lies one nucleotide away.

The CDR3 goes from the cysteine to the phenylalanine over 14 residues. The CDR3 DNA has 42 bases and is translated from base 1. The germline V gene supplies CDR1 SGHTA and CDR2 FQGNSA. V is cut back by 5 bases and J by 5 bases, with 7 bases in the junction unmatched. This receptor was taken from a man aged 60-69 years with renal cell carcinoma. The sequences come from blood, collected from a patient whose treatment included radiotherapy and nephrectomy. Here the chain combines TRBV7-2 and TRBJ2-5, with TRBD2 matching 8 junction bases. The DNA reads TGTGCCAGCAGCCGCGGGAGGAGGAGCGAGACCCAGTACTTC. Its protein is CASSRGRRSETQYF.